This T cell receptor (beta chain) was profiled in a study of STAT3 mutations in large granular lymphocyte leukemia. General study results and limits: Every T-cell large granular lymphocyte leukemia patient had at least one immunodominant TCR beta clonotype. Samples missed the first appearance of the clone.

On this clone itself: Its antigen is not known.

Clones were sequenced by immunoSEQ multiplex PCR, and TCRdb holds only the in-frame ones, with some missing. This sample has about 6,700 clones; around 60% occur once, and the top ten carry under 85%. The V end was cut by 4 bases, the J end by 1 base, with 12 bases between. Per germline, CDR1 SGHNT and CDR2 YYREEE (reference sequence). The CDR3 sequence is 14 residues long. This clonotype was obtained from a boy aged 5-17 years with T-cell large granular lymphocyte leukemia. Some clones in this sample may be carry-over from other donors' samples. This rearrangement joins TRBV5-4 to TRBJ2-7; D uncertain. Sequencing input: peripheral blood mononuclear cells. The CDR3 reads CASSLDSLSYEQYF. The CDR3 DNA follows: TGTGCCAGCAGCCTCGATTCTCTTTCCTACGAGCAGTACTTC. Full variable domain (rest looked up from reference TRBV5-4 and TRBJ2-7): ETGVTQSPTHLIKTRGQQVTLRCSSQSGHNTVSWYQQALGQGPQFIFQYYREEENGRGNFPPRFSGLQFPNYSSELNVNALELDDSALYLCASSLDSLSYEQYFGPGTRLTVT.